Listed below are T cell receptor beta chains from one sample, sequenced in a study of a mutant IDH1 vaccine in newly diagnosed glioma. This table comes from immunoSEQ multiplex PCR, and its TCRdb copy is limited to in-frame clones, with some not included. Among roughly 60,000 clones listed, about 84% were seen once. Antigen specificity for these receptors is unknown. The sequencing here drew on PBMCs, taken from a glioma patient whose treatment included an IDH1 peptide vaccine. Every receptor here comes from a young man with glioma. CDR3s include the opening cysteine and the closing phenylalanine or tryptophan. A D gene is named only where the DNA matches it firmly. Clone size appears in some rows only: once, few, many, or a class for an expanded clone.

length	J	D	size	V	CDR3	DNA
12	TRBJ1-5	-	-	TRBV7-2	CASGVNPSAQHF	TGTGCCAGCGGGGTCAACCCATCGGCCCAGCATTTT
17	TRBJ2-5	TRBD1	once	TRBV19	CASSIGGIGTGSETQYF	TGTGCCAGTAGTATAGGAGGCATTGGGACAGGGTCCGAGACCCAGTACTTC
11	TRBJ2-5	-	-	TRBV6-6	CASSQQETQYF	TGTGCCAGCAGCCAACAAGAGACCCAGTACTTC
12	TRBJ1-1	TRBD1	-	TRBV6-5	CASKYRGTEAFF	TGTGCCAGCAAATACAGGGGAACTGAAGCTTTCTTT
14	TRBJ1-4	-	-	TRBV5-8	CASTREGRNEKLFF	TGTGCCAGTACCCGGGAGGGTCGGAATGAAAAACTGTTTTTT
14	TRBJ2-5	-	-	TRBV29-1	CSVESLWPPETQYF	TGCAGCGTTGAAAGTCTGTGGCCCCCGGAGACCCAGTACTTC
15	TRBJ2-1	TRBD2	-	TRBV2	CASRPTSDSYNEQFF	TGTGCCAGCAGGCCAACTAGCGACTCATACAATGAGCAGTTCTTC
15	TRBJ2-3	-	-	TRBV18	CASSPVGAAADTQYF	TGTGCCAGCTCACCAGTTGGGGCGGCGGCAGATACGCAGTATTTT
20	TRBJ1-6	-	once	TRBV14	CASQPLSLLLRRSYNSPLHF	TGTGCCAGCCAACCCCTCTCTCTTTTACTTAGGCGGTCGTATAATTCACCCCTCCACTTT
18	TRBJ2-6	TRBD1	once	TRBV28	CASRRPGQDHSGANVLTF	TGTGCCAGCAGGCGTCCGGGACAGGATCACTCTGGGGCCAACGTCCTGACTTTC
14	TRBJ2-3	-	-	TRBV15	CATSRDRLTDTQYF	TGTGCCACCAGCAGGGACAGATTGACAGATACGCAGTATTTT
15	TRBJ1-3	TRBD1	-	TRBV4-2	CASSQDPGQGNTIYF	TGTGCCAGCAGCCAAGACCCGGGACAGGGAAACACCATATATTTT
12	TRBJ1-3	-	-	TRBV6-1	CASRLSGNTIYF	TGTGCCAGCAGGCTTTCTGGAAACACCATATATTTT
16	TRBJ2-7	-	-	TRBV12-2	CASPVPGGSCSYEQYF	TGTGCAAGTCCCGTCCCCGGCGGGAGTTGCTCCTACGAGCAGTACTTC
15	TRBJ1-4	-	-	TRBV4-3	CASSANGGSSEKLFF	TGCGCCAGCTCCGCAAACGGGGGAAGTAGCGAAAAACTGTTTTTT
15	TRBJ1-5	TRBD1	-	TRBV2	CASSLQGGANQPQHF	TGTGCCAGCAGCCTGCAGGGGGGGGCCAATCAGCCCCAGCATTTT
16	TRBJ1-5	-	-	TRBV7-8	CASSLGGTEGFRPQHF	TGTGCCAGCAGCTTAGGCGGGACGGAGGGTTTTCGGCCCCAGCATTTT
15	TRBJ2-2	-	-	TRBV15	CATSLQVGDTGELFF	TGTGCCACCAGCTTACAGGTCGGGGACACCGGGGAGCTGTTTTTT
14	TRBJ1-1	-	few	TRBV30	CAWTRTRVSLGAFF	TGTGCCTGGACCCGGACGCGAGTCTCGCTGGGAGCTTTCTTT
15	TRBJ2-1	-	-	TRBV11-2	CASSRLGVSGNEQFF	TGTGCCAGCAGCCGCCTCGGGGTAAGCGGGAATGAGCAGTTCTTC
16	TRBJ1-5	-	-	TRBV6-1	CASSEGSAGVNQPQHF	TGTGCCAGCAGCGAAGGTTCGGCAGGGGTTAATCAGCCCCAGCATTTT
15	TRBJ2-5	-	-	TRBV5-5	CASRETPDRQETQYF	TGTGCCAGCAGAGAGACCCCAGACAGGCAAGAGACCCAGTACTTC
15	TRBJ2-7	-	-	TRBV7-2	CASSFLGSPRYEQYF	TGTGCCAGCAGCTTTTTGGGTTCTCCCCGCTACGAGCAGTACTTC
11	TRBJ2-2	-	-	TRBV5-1	CASEETGELFF	TGCGCCAGTGAGGAAACCGGGGAGCTGTTTTTT
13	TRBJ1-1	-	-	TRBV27	CASSPWANTEAFF	TGTGCCAGCAGTCCATGGGCGAACACTGAAGCTTTCTTT
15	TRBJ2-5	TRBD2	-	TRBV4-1	CASSQVILAEETQYF	TGCGCCAGCAGCCAAGTGATACTAGCGGAAGAGACCCAGTACTTC
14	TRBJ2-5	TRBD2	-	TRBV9	CASSVGTSRETQYF	TGTGCCAGCAGCGTAGGGACTAGCAGAGAGACCCAGTACTTC
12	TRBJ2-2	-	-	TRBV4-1	CASSLLTGELFF	TGCGCCAGCAGCCTCTTAACCGGGGAGCTGTTTTTT
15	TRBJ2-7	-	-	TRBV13	CASSLGPGGPYEQYF	TGTGCCAGCAGCTTAGGCCCGGGGGGCCCCTACGAGCAGTACTTC
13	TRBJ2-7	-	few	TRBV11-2	CASSPDSSYEQYF	TGTGCCAGCAGCCCGGACAGTTCCTACGAGCAGTACTTC
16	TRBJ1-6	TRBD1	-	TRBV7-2	CASSSRSGTGLSPLHF	TGTGCCAGCAGCTCCAGATCCGGGACAGGTCTTTCACCCCTCCACTTT
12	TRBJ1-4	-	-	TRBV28	CASSLLGEKLFF	TGTGCCAGCAGTTTATTGGGTGAAAAACTGTTTTTT
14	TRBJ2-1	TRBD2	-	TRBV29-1	CSVVGLAGANEQFF	TGCAGCGTTGTGGGACTAGCGGGAGCGAATGAGCAGTTCTTC
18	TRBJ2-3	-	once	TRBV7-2	CASSLARLARTSTDTQYF	TGTGCCAGCAGCTTAGCCCGGCTAGCGAGAACTAGCACAGATACGCAGTATTTT
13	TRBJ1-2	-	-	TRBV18	CASSPSGESGYTF	TGTGCCAGCTCACCGTCAGGGGAGAGTGGCTACACCTTC
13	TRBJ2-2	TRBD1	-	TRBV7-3	CASSWTGPGELFF	TGTGCCAGCAGCTGGACAGGGCCCGGGGAGCTGTTTTTT
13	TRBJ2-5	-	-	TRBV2	CASTRGLGETQYF	TGTGCCAGCACAAGGGGTTTGGGAGAGACCCAGTACTTC
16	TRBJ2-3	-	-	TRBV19	CASSRSGRPLTDTQYF	TGTGCCAGTAGCAGATCGGGTCGACCGCTCACAGATACGCAGTATTTT
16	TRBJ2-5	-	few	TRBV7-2	CASSLNSRGNRETQYF	TGTGCCAGCAGCTTGAACTCCCGAGGGAACCGGGAGACCCAGTACTTC
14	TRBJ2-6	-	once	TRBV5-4	CASSLYSGANVLTF	TGTGCCAGCAGCCTATACTCTGGGGCCAACGTCCTGACTTTC
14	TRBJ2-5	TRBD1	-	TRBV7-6	CASSRGQGQETQYF	TGTGCCAGCAGCCGAGGACAGGGCCAAGAGACCCAGTACTTC
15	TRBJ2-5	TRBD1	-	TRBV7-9	CASSFDLTGKETQYF	TGTGCCAGCAGCTTCGATCTGACAGGGAAAGAGACCCAGTACTTC
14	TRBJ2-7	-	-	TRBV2	CASSPSGATIEQYF	TGTGCCAGCAGTCCCTCGGGGGCTACTATCGAGCAGTACTTC
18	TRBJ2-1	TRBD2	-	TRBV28	CASSTLAGGAPTYNEQFF	TGTGCCAGCAGTACCTTAGCGGGAGGGGCCCCCACCTACAATGAGCAGTTCTTC
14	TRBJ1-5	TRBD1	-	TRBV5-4	CASSLEGGDQPQHF	TGTGCCAGCAGCTTGGAAGGGGGCGATCAGCCCCAGCATTTT
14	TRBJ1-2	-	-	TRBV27	CASSSRQDNYGYTF	TGTGCCAGCAGTTCTAGACAGGACAACTATGGCTACACCTTC
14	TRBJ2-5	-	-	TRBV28	CASSYSGSQETQYF	TGTGCCAGCAGCTACTCGGGCAGCCAAGAGACCCAGTACTTC
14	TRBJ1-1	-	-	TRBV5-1	CASSLDLRSTEAFF	TGCGCCAGCAGCTTGGATTTACGATCCACTGAAGCTTTCTTT